This passage covers 2 T cell receptor beta chains from one sample sequenced in a study of T cell responses to AZD1222 COVID-19 vaccine. Sequenced by immunoSEQ multiplex PCR; TCRdb stores in-frame clones only, minus some. Among 110,000 to 150,000 clones listed, 93% were seen once. This specimen consisted of peripheral blood, obtained on day 0 of AZD1222 vaccination. These receptors came from an adult in good health.

The genes are TRBV5-4 and TRBJ2-3, with a possible D match to TRBD1 (6 bases). In germline, CDR1 is SGHNT, CDR2 YYREEE (reference sequence). The CDR3 is 14 amino acids. The ends were cut back, 4 bases at V and 4 bases at J, with 13 bases in the middle. The CDR3 DNA reads as TGTGCCAGCAGCCCGAAGACAGGCCCAGATACGCAGTATTTT. Translation: CASSPKTGPDTQYF.

V gene TRBV7-3 combines with J gene TRBJ1-1, with no clear D. CDR3 length equals 14 residues. Germline V gene data show CDR1 as SGHTA and CDR2 as FQGTGA. With 0 bases removed from V and 1 base from J, the gap between germline ends came to 6 bases. The CDR3 DNA follows: TGTGCCAGCAGCTTAACAGGCCAGAACACTGAAGCTTTCTTT. It yields the protein CASSLTGQNTEAFF.